This T cell receptor beta chain was obtained from a study of CD8 T cells in Susac syndrome. Germline V gene lookup returns CDR1 MGHDK and CDR2 SYGVNS. This CDR3 has 12 amino acids. Losses at the gene ends were 3 bases for V and 8 bases for J; bases not matched to a gene: 3. RNA amounts of about 0.5 to 1 ug underwent reverse transcription with random hexamers. One entry per CDR3 protein, called by TCRdb with MiXCR from the immunoSEQ multiplex PCR reads. The table has fewer than 150,000 distinct CDR3 sequences, approximately 95% seen once. The sample consisted of CD8+ T cells from PBMCs. This TCR was sampled from a human donor with Susac syndrome. The rearrangement links TRBV25-1 to TRBJ1-1; 7 bases agree with TRBD1. The CDR3 nucleotides are TGTGCCAGCAGTGAGGGACAGAAAGAAGCTTTCTTT. Its translation: CASSEGQKEAFF.